This entry lists 11 T cell receptor beta chains sequenced from one sample in a study of blood T cell repertoires in COVID-19. Libraries were prepared by immunoSEQ multiplex PCR; TCRdb keeps only in-frame clonotypes and omits some of them. The data contain about 300,000 clones, around nine tenths of them singletons. Material for sequencing was PBMCs or T cells enriched from blood (not recorded which). Receptors originate from a woman in her twenties or thirties who had recovered from COVID-19.

The chain uses TRBV6-1 and TRBJ1-3; 9 positions agree with TRBD1. Germline values: CDR1 MNHNS, CDR2 SASEGT. V shed 4 bases, J shed 2 bases, and the junction held 9 bases outside the gene matches. The CDR3 has 17 residues. The CDR3 coding sequence is TGTGCCAGCAGTGTTAAACCGACAGGGGGGACTGGAAACACCATATATTTT. It codes for CASSVKPTGGTGNTIYF.

V is TRBV6-1 and J is TRBJ2-3, with TRBD2 matching over 13 bases. The CDR3 loop spans 16 amino acids. V gave up 3 bases and J gave up 2 bases; unmatched junction bases: 2. Germline V lookup: CDR1 MNHNS, CDR2 SASEGT. In DNA, the CDR3 is TGTGCCAGCAGTGAGACTAGCGGGGGGATCACAGATACGCAGTATTTT. This sequence encodes CASSETSGGITDTQYF.

In regard to this clone: This sample includes further DNA sequences coding for the same CDR3. This rearrangement joins TRBV5-1 to TRBJ2-3, with no clear D. CDR3 length: 12 residues. V gave up 4 bases and J gave up 6 bases, with 9 bases separating them. CDR1 is SGHRS and CDR2 is YFSETQ in the germline V gene. CDR3 in amino acids: CASSLAGDTQYF. The CDR3 nucleotides read TGCGCCAGCAGCCTGGCCGGGGATACGCAGTATTTT. Full variable domain (remainder filled in from reference TRBV5-1 and TRBJ2-3): KAGVTQTPRYLIKTRGQQVTLSCSPISGHRSVSWYQQTPGQGLQFLFEYFSETQRNKGNFPGRFSGRQFSNSRSEMNVSTLELGDSALYLCASSLAGDTQYFGPGTRLTVL.

This chain connects TRBV19 to TRBJ1-5; D unclear. Germline V lookup: CDR1 LNHDA, CDR2 SQIVND (reference sequence). V was trimmed by 5 bases and J by 3 bases, leaving 14 bases between them. This CDR3 contains 15 residues. The CDR3 here is CASSSRPGDNQPQHF. CDR3 nucleotide sequence: TGTGCCAGTAGTTCCCGCCCCGGGGACAATCAGCCCCAGCATTTT.

The rearrangement links TRBV9 to TRBJ1-3; unclear D gene. Trimming left V 4 bases short and J 1 base short, with 12 bases between. The CDR3 is 15 amino acids. Germline CDR1 reads SGDLS; CDR2 reads YYNGEE. CDR3 sequence reads: CASSYASGSGNTIYF. Written as DNA, the CDR3 is TGTGCCAGCAGCTATGCTTCCGGGTCTGGAAACACCATATATTTT.

This sequence joins TRBV18 and TRBJ1-2; 9 bases fit TRBD1. Germline trimming cut 6 bases from V and 4 bases from J; bases unmatched to any gene: 9. This CDR3 spans 15 amino acids. CDR1 KGHSH and CDR2 LQKENI come from the germline V gene. The chain's CDR3 is CASSRGTGGVYGYTF. DNA for the CDR3: TGTGCCAGCTCCCGAGGAACAGGGGGCGTCTATGGCTACACCTTC.

V and J are TRBV19 and TRBJ1-2, with D possibly being TRBD1 (6 bases). Trimming removed 3 bases from V and 7 bases from J, with 15 bases in between. This CDR3 region has 14 residues. Looked up from germline, CDR1 is LNHDA and CDR2 is SQIVND (reference sequence). The CDR3 spells CASSMQTGFRGYTF. The CDR3 DNA reads TGTGCCAGTAGTATGCAAACAGGGTTCCGTGGCTACACCTTC.

The chain has TRBV7-2 and TRBJ1-1; possibly TRBD1 for D (5 bases). V shed 2 bases and J shed 5 bases, with 12 bases lying between them. CDR3 length: 14 amino acids. From germline, CDR1 is SGHTA and CDR2 FQGNSA. The CDR3 DNA is TGTGCCAGCAGCTTAACCAGGGAAGGAACTGAAGCTTTCTTT. Amino acid sequence: CASSLTREGTEAFF.

V gene TRBV6-5 combines with J gene TRBJ2-7; 8 nucleotides align to TRBD1. Germline V gene data show CDR1 as MNHEY and CDR2 as SVGAGI. V shed 5 bases, J shed 2 bases, and the junction held 8 bases outside the gene matches. The CDR3 is 15 amino acids. The CDR3 region is CASSKLMTGAYEQYF. The DNA of the CDR3 is TGTGCCAGCAGTAAACTGATGACAGGGGCCTACGAGCAGTACTTC.

In its sample, this clone was seen a few times. Additional DNA sequences in this sample encode the identical CDR3. The CDR3 DNA sequence: TGTGCCAGCTCACCCGACAGGAACTATGGCTACACCTTC. Its protein product is CASSPDRNYGYTF. This chain joins TRBV18 and TRBJ1-2, with a tentative D call TRBD1 (6 bases). This CDR3 comprises 13 residues. Deletions cut 3 bases from V and 2 bases from J, with 7 bases between. Germline lookup yields CDR1 KGHSH and CDR2 LQKENI.

This chain joins TRBV30 and TRBJ2-5, with D tentatively TRBD1 (5 bases). The CDR3 is 12 amino acids. The germline CDR1 and CDR2 sequences are GTSNPN and SVGIG (reference sequence). Trimming left V 7 bases short and J 1 base short, with 10 bases between. CDR3 loop: CAYQGLQETQYF. Written as DNA, the CDR3 is TGTGCCTATCAGGGCCTCCAAGAGACCCAGTACTTC.